This TCR beta chain is from a study of blood T cell repertoires in COVID-19. This clone was seen a single time. Here immunoSEQ multiplex PCR was the method, and the copy in TCRdb shows in-frame clones only, minus some. The repertoire holds around 260,000 clones, with less than 90% as singletons. CDR3 length equals 16 residues. V lost 2 bases to trimming and J lost 1 base; unmatched junction nucleotides: 6. Germline loops: CDR1 LGHDT, CDR2 YNNKEL (reference sequence). The chain joins TRBV3-1 (or the pseudogene TRBV3-2) to TRBJ2-5; the match to TRBD2 covers 8 bases. The sample was peripheral blood. The receptor was derived from a man aged 55-75 years with acute or convalescent COVID-19. CDR3 loop: CASSQRPGLAQETQYF. CDR3 DNA: TGTGCCAGCAGCCAACGCCCCGGACTAGCCCAAGAGACCCAGTACTTC.